This TCR beta chain came from a study of tumor-infiltrating lymphocytes in primary liver carcinoma (dated by TCRdb to between 2016 and 2019). Background for the entire study: Hepatocellular carcinoma (four) or combined HCC and intrahepatic cholangiocarcinoma (one) was present in the five patients, who were three men and two women aged 30 to 69 years. Each sample produced about 3.5 to 7.5 million productive TCRbeta reads, and read depth showed no significant difference between tissue types. The five patients had tumors of stage T1-T3 N0M0, with maximum diameters ranging from about 4.2 to 10 cm. For each liver tumor, the study sampled five regions along with adjacent normal tissue and blood, and applied TCRbeta repertoire sequencing, expression microarrays and whole-exome sequencing. Reproducibility between technical replicate repertoires was high, with correlation coefficients above 0.95 and mean shared-clone rates approximately 0.91. The 20 to 25 tumor region samples were profiled with Agilent mRNA microarrays so that TCRbeta repertoire diversity could be related to the local molecular phenotype. A total of about 35 specimens from 5 patients underwent TCRbeta repertoire sequencing, comprising about 25 tumor regions, 5 adjacent noncancerous liver tissues and 5 peripheral blood samples.

CDR1 LGHNA and CDR2 YNFKEQ are derived from the germline V gene. There are 16 amino acids in the CDR3, from cysteine to phenylalanine inclusive. Only the CDR3 DNA stays, 48 bases, in frame from base 1. Without any cell sorting, total RNA and DNA were co-extracted from about 20-30 mg of bulk tissue using the AllPrep DNA/RNA mini kit. Between November 2015 and March 2016, five patients in China with histopathologically diagnosed primary liver carcinoma had surgical resection. At the time of sampling, the patients were treatment-naive and had chronic HBV infection. Each tumor was sampled at five spatially separated regions: the superior, inferior, left-lateral and right-lateral poles and the tumor centre. Histological examination found more than 90% viable tumor cells in every tumor sample. Fresh tumor and adjacent tissue pieces were bisected; one half was stored in RNAlater at -80°C, the other sent for histology.

General findings and caveats noted by the study authors: Only four or five patients were included in the study, and the authors note that the findings should be validated in a larger study. The top 250 clones accounted for a significantly greater share of the repertoire in tumors than in blood (p = 0.039). Because only the TCR beta chain was sequenced and unpaired alpha chains were not captured, true repertoire diversity is likely underestimated. Only about 7.5-25% of top clones were present in all five regions of a tumor, suggesting spatial heterogeneity of tumor-infiltrating T cells. Pairs of tumor regions showed greater repertoire overlap (mean about 35%) than tumor-adjacent pairs (roughly 17%) or tumor-blood pairs (around 15%), which is consistent with antigen-driven expansion. Because the samples were bulk and unsorted, CD4+ and CD8+ T cell repertoires could not be compared.

A constant-region primer and ProtoScript II reverse transcriptase were used to reverse-transcribe TCRbeta-specific cDNA from roughly 480 ng total RNA. Three nested multiplex PCR rounds, following a slightly modified ARM-PCR procedure, were used to build the TCRbeta libraries. Each of the first two PCR rounds ran for approximately 9 cycles using multiplex TRBV1-TRBV30 forward primers together with a Cbeta reverse primer. Sample barcodes and Illumina adapters were added in a final 25-cycle PCR with Deep VentR polymerase. Amplicons of 200-500 bp were gel-purified with a QIAquick gel extraction kit before sequencing. The TCRbeta amplicons were sequenced with 250-bp paired-end reads on an Illumina HiSeq 2500. On the study's bioinformatics: Trimmomatic v0.33 was used to quality-trim the reads, and FLASH v1.2.11 was used to merge paired reads so that full CDR3 sequences could be recovered. V, D and J germline segments were assigned to the rearranged TCRbeta sequences using MiGEC v1.2.1b. Clonotype statistics, along with Shannon-Wiener diversity indices, were calculated using VDJtools v1.0.0. To reduce sampling bias, subsequent analyses other than the diversity analysis used only the 250 most abundant clonotypes in each sample. TCRdb reprocessed the public reads (quality trimming at Q25 with fastp, clone calling with MiXCR) and kept in-frame beta chains. Each record represents a unique CDR3 protein, reported with the most common genes and DNA among its rows. TCRdb assigned the V and J calls; the authors' analysis was not used. Present in this sample are over 45,000 distinct CDR3 sequences, less than 75% of which were seen just once. 25% to 30% of the sample is in the top ten clones.

With regard to this clonotype: Its cognate antigen has yet to be identified. A read error may produce the germline difference seen at one junction end.

Material: liver tumor tissue from sampling region 5. This sample's cell subset or site label indicates: tumor region T5, tumor centre. The chain employs TRBV4-2 and TRBJ2-7, and TRBD2 matches 13 of the central bases. The clonotype was recovered from a man between 40 and 49 years old with primary liver carcinoma and hepatitis B virus infection. The nucleotides are TGTACCAGCATCGAACTAGCGGGAGGGTCCTCCTATGAGCAATACTTC. It encodes CTSIELAGGSSYEQYF.